The 23 T cell receptor beta chains listed next were all sequenced from one sample in a study of blood T cell repertoires in COVID-19. Libraries were prepared by immunoSEQ multiplex PCR; TCRdb keeps only in-frame clonotypes and omits some of them. The sample holds roughly 190,000 clones, roughly nine tenths seen once. The sequenced sample was peripheral blood. Receptor source: a woman older than 75 in a cohort sampled during active or convalescent COVID-19.

This sequence joins TRBV30 and TRBJ1-2, with unresolved D. In germline, CDR1 is GTSNPN, CDR2 SVGIG (reference sequence). This CDR3 has 15 amino acids. Trimming took off 0 bases at V and 4 bases at J, with 15 bases between the two ends. CDR3 coding DNA: TGTGCCTGGAGTGTTTACCGAGGCGGAGTCTATGGCTACACCTTC. Translating it yields CAWSVYRGGVYGYTF.

This chain uses TRBV29-1 with TRBJ1-2, with 9 bases that match TRBD1. Losses at the gene ends were 4 bases for V and 3 bases for J; bases not matched to a gene: 12. Germline CDR1 is SQVTM and CDR2 is ANQGSEA. This CDR3 comprises 16 residues. The CDR3 region is CSVVYSPRTGDYGYTF. The CDR3 DNA is TGCAGCGTTGTTTACTCCCCGAGGACAGGGGACTATGGCTACACCTTC. Using reference TRBV29-1 and TRBJ1-2 for the parts outside the CDR3, the full variable domain is SAVISQKPSRDICQRGTSLTIQCQVDSQVTMMFWYRQQPGQSLTLIATANQGSEATYESGFVIDKFPISRPNLTFSTLTVSNMSPEDSSIYLCSVVYSPRTGDYGYTFGSGTRLTVV.

J is TRBJ2-3 and V is TRBV28; D is perhaps TRBD1 (6 bases). The CDR3 extends over 14 amino acids. The V gene lost 2 bases and the J gene lost 3 bases, with 9 bases spanning the gap. Germline loops: CDR1 MDHEN, CDR2 SYDVKM. The CDR3 DNA reads as TGTGCCAGCAGTTTACTCGACAGGACAGATACGCAGTATTTT. It is translated as CASSLLDRTDTQYF.

This clone was observed at least ten times. The chain recombines TRBV19 with TRBJ1-1; D gene ambiguous. The CDR3 consists of 15 residues. Trimming took 3 bases from V and 0 from J, leaving 11 bases between them. Germline loops: CDR1 LNHDA, CDR2 SQIVND (reference sequence). CDR3: CASSILGTVNTEAFF. The CDR3 bases are TGTGCCAGTAGTATTCTTGGCACCGTGAACACTGAAGCTTTCTTT.

The gene calls are TRBV7-2 and TRBJ2-2; 9 nucleotides agree with TRBD2. V lost 2 bases and J lost 5; bases outside the gene matches: 3. The CDR3 is 15 amino acids. Germline-derived CDR1 and CDR2 are SGHTA and FQGNSA. CDR3 nucleotide sequence: TGTGCCAGCAGCTTAATTAGCGGGGGAACCGGGGAGCTGTTTTTT. Its translation: CASSLISGGTGELFF.

Only a few counts were recorded for this clone. The chain employs TRBV7-8 and TRBJ2-7, with 9 bases lining up with TRBD1. Germline V gene sequence: CDR1 SGHVS, CDR2 FQNEAQ. The CDR3 has 15 amino acids. The junction had 6 bases not matched to a gene; V was cut back by 3 bases and J by 3 bases. CDR3 loop: CASSFDRGAFYEQYF. The DNA of the CDR3 is TGTGCCAGCAGCTTCGACAGGGGGGCGTTCTACGAGCAGTACTTC. Full variable domain (remainder filled in from reference TRBV7-8 and TRBJ2-7): GAGVSQSPRYKVAKRGQDVALRCDPISGHVSLFWYQQALGQGPEFLTYFQNEAQLDKSGLPSDRFFAERPEGSVSTLKIQRTQQEDSAVYLCASSFDRGAFYEQYFGPGTRLTVT.

The genes are TRBV4-2 and TRBJ2-1; D possibly corresponds to TRBD2 (6 bases). The CDR3 is 16 amino acids. The germline V gene encodes CDR1 LGHNA and CDR2 YNFKEQ. Deletions cut 0 bases from V and 2 bases from J, with 11 bases between. The CDR3 bases are TGTGCCAGCAGCCAAGAGAACGGGGAGGCCTACAATGAGCAGTTCTTC. Residues: CASSQENGEAYNEQFF.

This clone was picked up one time. The V call is TRBV7-9, the J call TRBJ1-3; D is unresolved. Per the germline V gene, CDR1 is SEHNR and CDR2 is FQNEAQ (reference sequence). The CDR3 contains 13 residues. V shed 2 bases and J shed 7 bases, with 9 bases lying between them. The CDR3: CASSLSRDNTIYF. CDR3 nucleotide sequence: TGTGCCAGCAGCTTATCGAGGGATAACACCATATATTTT.

The chain recombines TRBV2 with TRBJ2-6, with D possibly TRBD2 on 7 matching bases. The CDR3 has 16 amino acids. Germline-derived CDR1 and CDR2 are SNHLY and FYNNEI. V lost 6 bases and J lost 3, with 15 bases in between. The CDR3 DNA is TGTGCCAGCAGGATTTGGGGGGGCTATGGGGCCAACGTCCTGACTTTC. Protein product: CASRIWGGYGANVLTF.

This clone was picked up a small number of times. The V and J genes are TRBV5-1 and TRBJ2-2; TRBD2 might be the D (5 bases). Germline V gives CDR1 SGHRS, CDR2 YFSETQ. This CDR3 contains 18 residues. The germline V and J ends were trimmed by 0 bases and 3 bases, with 18 bases remaining between them. In nucleotides, the CDR3 is TGCGCCAGCAGCTTGGCCACCCGACTAAGTCGCGACACCGGGGAGCTGTTTTTT. Translation gives CASSLATRLSRDTGELFF.

The chain recombines TRBV2 with TRBJ1-1, with D tentatively TRBD1 (5 bases). The CDR3 contains 14 residues. CDR1 is SNHLY and CDR2 is FYNNEI in the germline V gene. Trimming took 7 bases from V and 4 from J, leaving 16 bases between them. This CDR3 reads CASNLGGMVTEAFF. The CDR3 DNA reads TGTGCCAGCAACCTCGGGGGGATGGTCACTGAAGCTTTCTTT.

This clone was counted a few times. The rearrangement uses TRBV19 and TRBJ2-7; 10 nucleotides match TRBD1. CDR1 LNHDA and CDR2 SQIVND come from the germline V gene (reference sequence). V was clipped by 5 bases and J by 6 bases; unmatched bases: 10. The CDR3 runs 15 residues. The CDR3 DNA reads TGTGCCAGTAGTTCCGACAGGGGGCGAATGGGCGAGCAGTACTTC. This encodes CASSSDRGRMGEQYF.

V gene TRBV6-1 combines with J gene TRBJ1-2; D is uncertain. The CDR3 length is 14 residues. The V end was cut by 2 bases, the J end by 2 bases, with 9 bases between. Per germline, CDR1 MNHNS and CDR2 SASEGT. The CDR3 spells CASSEMGSNYGYTF. For the CDR3, the DNA is TGTGCCAGCAGTGAAATGGGGAGCAACTATGGCTACACCTTC.

The chain has TRBV30 and TRBJ1-2; possibly TRBD1 for D (5 bases). CDR1 is GTSNPN and CDR2 is SVGIG in the germline V gene (reference sequence). The CDR3 has 16 residues. V was pared by 4 bases and J by 2 bases, with 20 bases between. The CDR3 coding sequence is TGTGCCTGGAAGGCTGCTTGGCGGGGGACCAACTATGGCTACACCTTC. This gives the protein CAWKAAWRGTNYGYTF.

This chain links TRBV4-1 with TRBJ2-2; 10 nucleotides align to TRBD2. This CDR3 is built from 16 residues. CDR1 is MGHRA and CDR2 is YSYEKL in the germline V gene. V gave up 5 bases and J gave up 5 bases; unmatched junction bases: 8. CDR3 coding DNA: TGCGCCAGCAGCATAGATAGCGGGAGGTTTACCGGGGAGCTGTTTTTT. Its translation is CASSIDSGRFTGELFF.

The chain links TRBV11-2 to TRBJ2-1; 7 bases line up with TRBD2. V was clipped by 5 bases and J by 8 bases; unmatched bases: 15. The germline CDR1 and CDR2 sequences are SGHAT and FQNNGV. CDR3 size: 16 residues. The CDR3 region is CASSAPWGSGGHEQFF. The CDR3 DNA is TGTGCCAGCAGCGCACCGTGGGGGTCGGGAGGACATGAGCAGTTCTTC. The full variable domain, its missing parts supplied by reference TRBV11-2 and TRBJ2-1, is EAGVAQSPRYKIIEKRQSVAFWCNPISGHATLYWYQQILGQGPKLLIQFQNNGVVDDSQLPKDRFSAERLKGVDSTLKIQPAKLEDSAVYLCASSAPWGSGGHEQFFGPGTRLTVL.

This sequence joins TRBV19 and TRBJ1-2; maybe TRBD1 (5 bases). The V and J ends lost 5 bases and 10 bases respectively, with 20 bases between them. The germline CDR1 and CDR2 sequences are LNHDA and SQIVND (reference sequence). The CDR3 contains 14 residues. The CDR3 region has the DNA TGTGCCAGTAGTCGTGTCGGGGCCCGGGGGATCTACACCTTC. As protein: CASSRVGARGIYTF.

The chain couples TRBV2 to TRBJ1-1, with a weak D call TRBD1 (5 bases). V lost 6 bases, J lost 1 base, and 9 bases lay in between. The germline V gene has CDR1 SNHLY and CDR2 FYNNEI. This CDR3 spans 13 amino acids. The CDR3 bases are TGTGCCAGCAGATATACAGGGAACACTGAAGCTTTCTTT. Translated: CASRYTGNTEAFF.

CDR3 bases: TGTGCCAGCAGCCAAGAGGGGGGTGGGGCCCAGTACTTC. Translated: CASSQEGGGAQYF. V gene TRBV3-1 (or the pseudogene TRBV3-2) combines with J gene TRBJ2-5, with a possible D match to TRBD2 (6 bases). Germline V CDR1 and CDR2: LGHDT, YNNKEL (reference sequence). V was trimmed by 0 bases and J by 9 bases, leaving 11 bases between them. The CDR3 spans 13 residues.

This chain connects TRBV12-3 or TRBV12-4 to TRBJ1-1, with D tentatively TRBD1 (5 bases). Trimming removed 6 bases at V and 2 bases at J, with 10 bases between. The CDR3 has 13 residues. CDR3 loop: CASRRTPNTEAFF. The CDR3 nucleotides read TGTGCCAGCAGAAGGACACCCAACACTGAAGCTTTCTTT.

This clone was counted a single time. The genes are TRBV29-1 and TRBJ1-4; a possible D gene is TRBD1 (6 bases). The CDR3 has 14 residues. Germline lookup yields CDR1 SQVTM and CDR2 ANQGSEA. V was pared by 6 bases and J by 0 bases, with 11 bases between. CDR3 sequence reads: CSVLGTTTNEKLFF. CDR3 DNA sequence: TGCAGCGTACTCGGGACAACAACTAATGAAAAACTGTTTTTT.

V and J are TRBV5-1 and TRBJ1-5, with 7 positions matching TRBD1. J gave up 4 bases and V 8 bases, and 9 bases lay outside the gene matches. Germline loops: CDR1 SGHRS, CDR2 YFSETQ. This CDR3 contains 14 residues. Written as DNA, the CDR3 is TGCGCCAGTCGACAGGGTACGGGGAATCAGCCCCAGCATTTT. It is translated as CASRQGTGNQPQHF. Combining the CDR3 with reference TRBV5-1 and TRBJ1-5 gives the whole variable domain KAGVTQTPRYLIKTRGQQVTLSCSPISGHRSVSWYQQTPGQGLQFLFEYFSETQRNKGNFPGRFSGRQFSNSRSEMNVSTLELGDSALYLCASRQGTGNQPQHFGDGTRLSIL.

The V gene is TRBV7-2, the J gene TRBJ2-1; possible D gene TRBD2, 5 bases. From germline, CDR1 is SGHTA and CDR2 FQGNSA. The CDR3 is made up of 13 amino acids. V was pared by 5 bases and J by 3 bases, with 8 bases between. The DNA of the CDR3 is TGTGCCAGCAGCCGTGGACTCTACAATGAGCAGTTCTTC. The encoded protein is CASSRGLYNEQFF.